This T cell receptor (beta chain) was retrieved from a study of blood T cell repertoires in COVID-19. Study summary: Spain, Italy and the United States supplied samples that represented acute and convalescent COVID-19. In each case, the material was cDNA or gDNA derived from T cells, B-cell-depleted T cells, or PBMCs.

The germline CDR1 and CDR2 sequences are MNHNY and SVGAGI (reference sequence). V shed 6 bases and J 6 bases; nucleotides not matched to a gene: 8. The CDR3 has 15 residues. In the authors' workflow: Cell counts per sample came from amplifying reference gene primers. The method was immunoSEQ multiplex PCR; TCRdb's version includes in-frame clones alone and lacks a portion of them. Clone size and V and J calls were adopted from that table, with D and trimming inferred from the DNA. The sample includes about 190,000 clones, roughly four fifths of them seen just once. Sequencing was done on a sample of peripheral blood. This TCR was recovered from a woman aged 70 to 79 with active or convalescent COVID-19. The chain recombines TRBV6-6 with TRBJ2-1, with TRBD1 matching over 10 bases. In DNA, the CDR3 is TGTGCCAGCAGCCCGACAGGGGGCGATGTCAATGAGCAGTTCTTC. It encodes CASSPTGGDVNEQFF.